This record concerns one T cell receptor (beta chain) sequence. The target antigen is unknown. The assay was immunoSEQ multiplex PCR, and TCRdb's table has in-frame clones only and misses some. The table records some 55,000 clones, 75% to 80% of them present only once. Patients who had autoimmune disease history or got systemic immunosuppression were left out. The V gene's germline CDR1 is SGHRS and CDR2 YFSETQ. The CDR3 sequence is 14 residues long. Trimming left V 3 bases short and J 4 bases short, with 11 bases between. The data originate from a study of OX40 agonist ivuxolimab in advanced cancers. Study in general: Each patient was given ivuxolimab into a vein every 2 weeks, at 0.01 to 10 mg/kg. Partial responses were observed in three patients, of whom one had hepatocellular carcinoma and two had cutaneous melanoma. General study points: Expanded clones tended on average to be more numerous among CD8+ T cells than CD4+.

This material consisted of CD4+ or CD8+ T cells sorted from blood, taken in a trial of the OX40 agonist ivuxolimab. The genes are TRBV5-1 and TRBJ1-3; maybe TRBD1 (5 bases). The TCR was taken from an adult with an advanced solid tumor such as melanoma, head and neck, liver or kidney cancer. The CDR3, as DNA: TGCGCCAGCAGCTACGGGACGACCGGAAACACCATATATTTT. It is translated as CASSYGTTGNTIYF. The complete variable domain, with remaining parts taken from reference TRBV5-1 and TRBJ1-3, reads KAGVTQTPRYLIKTRGQQVTLSCSPISGHRSVSWYQQTPGQGLQFLFEYFSETQRNKGNFPGRFSGRQFSNSRSEMNVSTLELGDSALYLCASSYGTTGNTIYFGEGSWLTVV.